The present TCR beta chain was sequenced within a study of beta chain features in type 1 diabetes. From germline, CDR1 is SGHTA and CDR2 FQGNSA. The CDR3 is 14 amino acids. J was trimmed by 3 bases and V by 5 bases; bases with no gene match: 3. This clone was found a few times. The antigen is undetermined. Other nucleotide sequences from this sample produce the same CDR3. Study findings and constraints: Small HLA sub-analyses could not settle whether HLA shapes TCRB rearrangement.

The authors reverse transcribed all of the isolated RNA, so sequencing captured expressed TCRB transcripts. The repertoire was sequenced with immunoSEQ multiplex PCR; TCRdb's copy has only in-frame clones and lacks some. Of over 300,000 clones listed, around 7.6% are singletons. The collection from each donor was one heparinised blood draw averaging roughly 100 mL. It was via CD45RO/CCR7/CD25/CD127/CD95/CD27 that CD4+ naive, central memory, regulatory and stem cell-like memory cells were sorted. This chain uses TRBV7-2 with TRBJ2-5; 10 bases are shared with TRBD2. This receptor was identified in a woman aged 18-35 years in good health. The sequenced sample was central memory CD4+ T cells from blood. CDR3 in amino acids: CASSPGLAEETQYF. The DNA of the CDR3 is TGTGCCAGCAGCCCAGGACTAGCGGAAGAGACCCAGTACTTC.